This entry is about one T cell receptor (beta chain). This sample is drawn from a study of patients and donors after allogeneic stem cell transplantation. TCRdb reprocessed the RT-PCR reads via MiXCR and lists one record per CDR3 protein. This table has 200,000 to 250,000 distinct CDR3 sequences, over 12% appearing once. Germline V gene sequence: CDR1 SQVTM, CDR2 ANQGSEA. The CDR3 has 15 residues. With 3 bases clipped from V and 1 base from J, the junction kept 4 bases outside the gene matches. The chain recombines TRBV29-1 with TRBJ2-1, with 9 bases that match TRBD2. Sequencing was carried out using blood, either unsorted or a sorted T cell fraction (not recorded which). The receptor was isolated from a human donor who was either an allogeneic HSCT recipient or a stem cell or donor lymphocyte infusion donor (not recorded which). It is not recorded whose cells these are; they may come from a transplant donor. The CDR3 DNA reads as TGCAGCGTTGATAGAGCGGGAGGTTCCTACAATGAGCAGTTCTTC. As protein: CSVDRAGGSYNEQFF.